What follows is one TCR beta chain and its context. Its antigen specificity is not known. No much larger clone exists at a distance of one base, and base qualities are not known. To prepare the library, the immunoSEQ multiplex PCR assay was applied. The multiplex PCR relied on a mix of 60 forward primers for TCR Vbeta segments and 13 reverse primers for TCR Jbeta segments. A multiplex PCR assay on genomic DNA amplified the CDR3 region of rearranged TCR beta genes. The Illumina HiSeq System was used to sequence the amplified TCR beta libraries as 87-base-pair reads. Processing in the source paper ran as follows. A later analysis counted tens of millions of unique TCR beta chains across the 500 to 850 repertoires, and some 11 million of these chains were shared by at least two donors. A nearest-neighbor algorithm error-corrected the raw reads and collapsed the reads into unique sequences, merging closely related sequences to remove PCR and sequencing errors. V, D and J gene segments were assigned by aligning CDR3 sequences to IMGT reference sequences. For a sequence to be retained, at least a six-nucleotide match to both a V gene segment and a J gene segment was required. A rearrangement was called productive if the CDR3 had no stop codons and remained in frame with V and J, and every other rearrangement was called non-productive. Following IMGT convention, CDR3 was defined as the stretch from the second conserved V-encoded cysteine to the conserved J-encoded phenylalanine. The earlier analysis of about 620 of the donors excluded sequences that lacked an unambiguous match to a single V gene segment. An earlier analysis of just under 600 of the donors called V segments functional above 56.7% productive rearrangements and segregating when the between-donor standard deviation exceeded 5%. A statistical classification framework was built to diagnose cytomegalovirus status from the catalog of TCR beta chain sequences. A later analysis assigned V and J genes by comparing TCR nucleotide sequences with IMGT/GENE-DB human TR gene sequences. Using the TCRdist pipeline, a later analysis assigned CDR3 sequences along with most-parsimonious VDJ recombination scenarios. A later analysis defined each TCR beta chain by its CDR3 amino acid sequence plus V-gene family, and excluded reads lacking a unique V-gene family. To address suspected cross-contamination and a sequencing artifact, a later analysis removed under 600 highly shared, low-generation-probability nucleotide sequences. For each public chain, a later analysis derived a clonal expansion index from normalized ranks of inferred template counts within each repertoire. A later analysis computed generation probabilities with a VDJ recombination model fitted to out-of-frame rearrangements, and checked the results against IGoR. In a later analysis, hypergeometric tests were used to score TCR-TCR, TCR-HLA and TCR-CMV co-occurrence, with a repertoire-size bias correction applied to TCR pairs. False discovery rates were estimated in a later analysis by permuting HLA or CMV assignments 20 times. In a later analysis, co-occurring TCRs were grouped using DBSCAN, with TCRdist sequence similarity added in when clustering inside HLA-allele-positive subsets. Repertoires with fewer than 30,000 or more than 120,000 public chains were left out of co-occurrence clustering, as were five repertoires with anomalous nucleotide sharing. The table comes from immuneACCESS by way of TCRdb, which keeps in-frame sequences with V and J called. Part of the clones is missing from these tables; in studies checked, under half for an unresolved V gene and the rest for unknown reasons. V and J calls and clone size come straight from that table; D and trimming were deduced from the DNA. The table for this sample lists some 170,000 clones; 75% to 85% of them were counted only once. 4.9% of the sample comes from the top ten.

The data derive from a study of cytomegalovirus exposure and HLA in healthy donors (dated by TCRdb to 2017 to 2019). For context, the study as a whole: An earlier analysis of about 560 of the donors reported over 250 Gb of sequence data and roughly 120 million unique TCR beta sequences obtained from about 179 million T cells. An early release covering 550 to 650 HLA-typed donors comprised 250 to 350 gigabases of sequencing data and around 80 million unique TCR sequences. Among the roughly 400 genotyped donors, more than 70% belonged to the genetic ancestry cluster associated with self-reported Caucasian donors. The study was designed to test whether signatures of past pathogen exposure could be identified by cataloging public T cell receptors. The study used immunosequencing to profile the T cell repertoires of 600 to 850 subjects and linked those repertoires to cytomegalovirus serostatus. Besides the first cohort of roughly 640 subjects, a separate validation cohort made up of roughly 120 different subjects was used. High-throughput TCR immunosequencing, statistical association of individual TCRs with disease status, and machine learning were combined to predict cytomegalovirus infection status. In a later analysis, previously published TCR beta repertoires from roughly 710 donors were re-analyzed and high-resolution HLA genotyping was added so that TCR occurrence patterns could be studied. The later analysis used no new phenotypic data to find candidate immune exposures, relying instead on TCR beta sequences and their occurrence across donors. In an earlier analysis of 500 to 650 of the donors, high-throughput TCR beta sequencing was used to judge whether each TCR beta V gene segment behaved as functional or pseudogenic. Donor age, sex, ethnicity and CMV serostatus were collected together with the repertoire data. Genome-wide SNP genotypes for about 65% of the roughly 670 donors were used in a later genetic analysis, which treated that subset as a discovery cohort. Every discovery cohort repertoire had been produced on one sequencing platform. Both class I and class II loci were covered by HLA typing, at four-digit resolution. The number of donors typed differed by locus, with about 629-640 for A, B, C, DRB1 and DQB1, around 520 for DQA1, about 610 for DPA1, and around 430 for DPB1. Four to six DR-DQ haplotypes were handled as single units for association and clustering, since linkage in the cohort was strong. Among over 350 genotyped donors of the cohort, an average of about 240,000 unique TCR beta nucleotide sequences were sequenced per donor, around a sixth of them non-productive.

The investigation overall reported the following: A few of the identified cytomegalovirus-associated TCR beta chains were confirmed in vitro to be specific for cytomegalovirus antigens. A later analysis found that TCR association rates varied across HLA loci, with DRB1 alleles showing the most associated TCRs and HLA-C alleles the fewest. The authors suggested that the approach could potentially be extended to other disease states and immunological phenotypes. In an earlier analysis of fewer than 700 of the donors, most TCR beta V segments appeared in productive rearrangements about 87% or about 30% of the time, broadly matching IMGT annotations. In a later analysis, HLA-associated TCR beta chains were found to be more clonally expanded and to have lower generation probabilities than equally common non-associated chains. The sequencing pipeline was judged likely to have produced a cluster of highly shared sequence variants as a technical artifact. The presence/absence analyses assumed that sequencing depth was roughly uniform across donors, and that assumption may not be true. According to a later analysis, parvovirus B19, influenza, CMV and Epstein-Barr virus appeared linked to several top co-occurrence clusters. V-gene and J-gene trimming of TCR beta chains was associated with a missense DCLRE1C variant in a later genetic analysis, and the association was replicated in an independent cohort. In the study, 150 to 200 TCR beta chains were listed as associated with cytomegalovirus. While some public TCRs were present in many individuals, most TCR sequences turned up only very rarely across donors. A later analysis associated 15,000 to 20,000 TCR beta sequences with specific HLA alleles at a false discovery rate of 0.05. When HLA alleles, especially DR and DQ, strongly co-occurred, attributing TCR associations to individual alleles was difficult. In this cohort, only TCR beta chains were sequenced, and detectable features were limited by the absence of alpha or paired-chain data. Because HLA typing was unavailable for some donors at each locus, only the typed subset was used in association tests. Because the 87-base-pair reads could not distinguish some IMGT-functional V segments, including TRBV6-2 and TRBV6-3, those segments were excluded. Linkage disequilibrium might explain the correlated functional status among segregating V segments, but an unknown experimental factor could not be ruled out. In a later analysis, most CMV-associated TCR beta chains were found to appear HLA-restricted, with HLA associations seemingly driven largely by CMV exposure. In both the original and validation cohorts, the classifier was reported to diagnose cytomegalovirus status with high specificity and sensitivity. A further reported finding was that TCR beta sequences accurately predicted the HLA-A and HLA-B alleles for most subjects in the first cohort. Because counts were too low, more than 15 rarely observed V segments, including chromosome 9 orphons, were left out of the earlier analysis of over 550 of the donors. Immune exposure information for the cohort was limited to CMV serostatus. According to a later genetic analysis, donors in an Asian-associated ancestry cluster had fewer N-insertions in productive TCRs than the roughly 670-donor mean.

Its CDR3 holds 14 amino acids, cysteine through phenylalanine. Only CDR3 DNA is held: 42 bases, read in frame from base 1. Sequences SGDLS (CDR1) and YYNGEE (CDR2) are obtained from the germline V gene. Germline trimming amounts to 0 bases on V and 6 bases on J, with 6 as the count of junction bases outside the gene matches. The cohort comprised under 700 healthy bone marrow donors. Cohort members were all nominally healthy when sampled, although unrecorded immune exposures were likely present. The donor tested CMV seropositive and was one of the 289 seropositive cohort members. Every donor gave a peripheral blood sample, and the peripheral blood mononuclear cells from that sample were used for TCR beta sequencing. Genomic DNA was extracted from the blood cell samples with the Qiagen DNeasy Blood Extraction Kit.

The specimen was PBMCs. This TCR was sampled from a woman under 30 in good health and CMV-seropositive. This chain is built from TRBV9 and TRBJ2-7, with TRBD1 matching 7 junction bases. CDR3 region: CASSVGQGVSEQYF. The DNA reads TGTGCCAGCAGCGTAGGCCAGGGGGTCTCCGAGCAGTACTTC.